These T cell receptor beta chains were read from a single sample in a study of T cell responses to AZD1222 COVID-19 vaccine. The repertoire was sequenced with immunoSEQ multiplex PCR; TCRdb's copy has only in-frame clones and lacks some. The sample holds approximately 97,000 clones, approximately 90% seen once. The material was peripheral blood, obtained on day 0 of AZD1222 vaccination. Receptors originate from an adult in good health. CDR3s include the opening cysteine and the closing phenylalanine or tryptophan. A D gene is named only where the DNA matches it firmly. The listing skips clone size in some rows; elsewhere it reads once, few, many or a size class.

D: -
V: TRBV4-1
size: -
J: TRBJ1-1
CDR3: CASSQGGGYTEAFF
DNA: TGCGCCAGCAGCCAAGGAGGGGGGTACACTGAAGCTTTCTTT

D: TRBD2
V: TRBV2
size: once
J: TRBJ2-3
CDR3: CASRETSGRAPDTQYF
DNA: TGTGCCAGCAGGGAGACTAGCGGGAGGGCCCCTGATACGCAGTATTTT

D: TRBD2
V: TRBV7-3
size: -
J: TRBJ2-7
CDR3: CASSLKRESEQYF
DNA: TGTGCCAGCAGCCTGAAGCGGGAGAGCGAGCAGTACTTC

D: -
V: TRBV30
size: -
J: TRBJ1-3
CDR3: CAWSGRSYSGNTIYF
DNA: TGTGCCTGGAGTGGACGCAGTTACTCTGGAAACACCATATATTTT

D: -
V: TRBV9
size: -
J: TRBJ1-2
CDR3: CASPTGRGGYTF
DNA: TGTGCCAGCCCGACAGGCCGGGGAGGCTACACCTTC

D: -
V: TRBV6-5
size: -
J: TRBJ2-7
CDR3: CASSSGRTSYEQYF
DNA: TGTGCCAGCAGTTCAGGACGGACGTCCTACGAGCAGTACTTC

D: -
V: TRBV5-1
size: -
J: TRBJ1-2
CDR3: CASSLLVAGSDVGGYTF
DNA: TGCGCCAGCAGCTTGCTCGTCGCGGGGTCTGATGTTGGTGGCTACACCTTC

D: -
V: TRBV7-9
size: -
J: TRBJ1-1
CDR3: CASSPQGGPNTEAFF
DNA: TGTGCCAGCAGCCCTCAAGGGGGGCCGAACACTGAAGCTTTCTTT

D: TRBD1
V: TRBV9
size: -
J: TRBJ2-1
CDR3: CASSPRPGQGSYNEQFF
DNA: TGTGCCAGCAGCCCGCGCCCGGGACAGGGCTCCTACAATGAGCAGTTCTTC

D: -
V: TRBV6-4
size: -
J: TRBJ2-1
CDR3: CASSEFVSSSYNEQFF
DNA: TGTGCCAGCAGTGAATTCGTATCGAGCTCCTACAATGAGCAGTTCTTC

D: -
V: TRBV4-1
size: -
J: TRBJ2-1
CDR3: CASSQVRDQKNEQFF
DNA: TGCGCCAGCAGCCAAGTGCGGGACCAGAAAAATGAGCAGTTCTTC

D: TRBD2
V: TRBV28
size: -
J: TRBJ2-1
CDR3: CASSWTSGPSEQFF
DNA: TGTGCCAGCAGTTGGACTAGCGGTCCCAGTGAGCAGTTCTTC

D: -
V: TRBV30
size: -
J: TRBJ1-1
CDR3: CAWSRDLNTEAFF
DNA: TGTGCCTGGAGTCGGGACTTGAACACTGAAGCTTTCTTT

D: TRBD1
V: TRBV28
size: -
J: TRBJ1-2
CDR3: CASSTRQGGAYGYTF
DNA: TGTGCCAGCAGTACGCGACAGGGTGGGGCTTATGGCTACACCTTC

D: -
V: TRBV10-3
size: -
J: TRBJ1-2
CDR3: CAISEKGEGNYGYTF
DNA: TGTGCCATCAGTGAGAAGGGGGAGGGAAACTATGGCTACACCTTC

D: -
V: TRBV29-1
size: -
J: TRBJ2-5
CDR3: CSAERYGETQYF
DNA: TGCAGCGCAGAAAGGTACGGAGAGACCCAGTACTTC

D: TRBD1
V: TRBV4-2
size: few
J: TRBJ2-7
CDR3: CASSQDEGASYEQYF
DNA: TGTGCCAGCAGCCAAGATGAGGGGGCTTCCTACGAGCAGTACTTC

D: TRBD2
V: TRBV6-4
size: once
J: TRBJ2-3
CDR3: CASSPTSGGSYTQYF
DNA: TGTGCCAGCAGTCCGACTAGCGGGGGGTCTTATACGCAGTATTTT

D: -
V: TRBV5-1
size: -
J: TRBJ2-7
CDR3: CASTSSSAYLPGIYEQYF
DNA: TGCGCCAGCACGTCTTCTAGCGCCTACCTCCCGGGGATATACGAGCAGTACTTC

D: -
V: TRBV28
size: -
J: TRBJ2-7
CDR3: CASSQTTGGSSYEQYF
DNA: TGTGCCAGCAGCCAAACGACGGGTGGGAGCTCCTACGAGCAGTACTTC

D: -
V: TRBV7-8
size: once
J: TRBJ1-1
CDR3: CASSLKGRGTEAFF
DNA: TGTGCCAGCAGCTTAAAGGGGAGAGGCACTGAAGCTTTCTTT

D: -
V: TRBV7-9
size: -
J: TRBJ1-5
CDR3: CASGDPGPNQPQHF
DNA: TGTGCCAGCGGAGACCCAGGACCGAATCAGCCCCAGCATTTT

D: TRBD2
V: TRBV3-1/TRBV3-2
size: -
J: TRBJ2-3
CDR3: CASSRLAGGPTDTQYF
DNA: TGTGCCAGCAGCCGACTAGCGGGGGGGCCGACAGATACGCAGTATTTT

D: -
V: TRBV3-1/TRBV3-2
size: -
J: TRBJ1-6
CDR3: CASSQDGYNSPLHF
DNA: TGTGCCAGCAGCCAAGACGGCTATAATTCACCCCTCCACTTT

D: TRBD2
V: TRBV2
size: once
J: TRBJ2-3
CDR3: CASRTSGGADTQYF
DNA: TGTGCCAGCAGGACTAGCGGGGGGGCCGATACGCAGTATTTT

D: -
V: TRBV3-1/TRBV3-2
size: -
J: TRBJ1-5
CDR3: CASSHHSNQPQHF
DNA: TGTGCCAGCAGCCATCATAGCAATCAGCCCCAGCATTTT

D: -
V: TRBV7-3
size: -
J: TRBJ2-7
CDR3: CASSATSYEQYF
DNA: TGTGCCAGCAGCGCCACTAGCTACGAGCAGTACTTC

D: -
V: TRBV7-3
size: few
J: TRBJ2-3
CDR3: CASSRGTDTQYF
DNA: TGTGCCAGCAGCCGTGGGACAGATACGCAGTATTTT